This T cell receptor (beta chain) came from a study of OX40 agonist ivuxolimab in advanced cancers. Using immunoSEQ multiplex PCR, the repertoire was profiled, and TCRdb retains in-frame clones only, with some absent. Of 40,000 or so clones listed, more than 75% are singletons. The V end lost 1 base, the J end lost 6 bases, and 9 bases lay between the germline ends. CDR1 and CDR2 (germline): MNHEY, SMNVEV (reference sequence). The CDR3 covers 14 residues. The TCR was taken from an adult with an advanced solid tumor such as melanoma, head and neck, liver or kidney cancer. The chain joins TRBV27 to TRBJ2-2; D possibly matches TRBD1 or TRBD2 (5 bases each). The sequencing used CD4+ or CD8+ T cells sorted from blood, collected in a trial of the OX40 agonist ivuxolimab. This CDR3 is CASSLYLGAGELFF. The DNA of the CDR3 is TGTGCCAGCAGTTTATATCTGGGGGCCGGGGAGCTGTTTTTT.